These T cell receptor beta chains were read from a single sample in a study of CD8+CD57+ T cells in acquired aplastic anemia. TCRdb passed the reads through MiXCR, listing each CDR3 protein once. The profile shows 260,000 or so distinct CDR3 sequences, approximately 80% of them singletons. The sample taken for sequencing was sorted CD4+, CD8+, or CD8+CD57+ T cells (not recorded which) from PBMCs. The receptors come from a human donor with aplastic anemia. Both conserved end residues are part of each CDR3. A D gene is named only where the DNA matches it firmly. Clone size is not always given. Where it is, it says once, few, many or a class for expanded clones.

NA | TRBJ1-2 | NA | TRBV5-8 | TGTGCCAGCAGCTTAATGGCCTACCTTGACTATGGCTACACCTTC | CASSLMAYLDYGYTF
few | TRBJ1-1 | NA | TRBV9 | TGTGCCAGCAGGATTGTGGTTTGGCATGGAAACACTGAAGCTTTCTTT | CASRIVVWHGNTEAFF
NA | TRBJ1-2 | NA | TRBV7-8 | TGTGCCAGCAGCTTTCATCCAGACGGGAACTATGGCTACACCTTC | CASSFHPDGNYGYTF
NA | TRBJ1-1 | NA | TRBV7-8 | TGTGCCAGCAGCTTAACAGGAGTTCCTGAAGCTTTCTTT | CASSLTGVPEAFF
NA | TRBJ1-6 | NA | TRBV7-4 | TGTGCCAGCAGTGTGGGCGTGGGAGAGCGATACTACTTCCACTTT | CASSVGVGERYYFHF
once | TRBJ2-3 | NA | TRBV20-1 | TGCAGTGCACGGGACCTACCGGGGGCCCCAGATACGCAGTATTTT | CSARDLPGAPDTQYF
NA | TRBJ2-1 | TRBD1 | TRBV29-1 | TGCAGCGTTGATTCGGGACAGTACAATGAGCAGTTCTTC | CSVDSGQYNEQFF
NA | TRBJ2-1 | NA | TRBV19 | TGTGCCAGCAGATCCGCGGGCGGTTGCTCCAATGAGCAGTTCTTC | CASRSAGGCSNEQFF
NA | TRBJ1-2 | NA | TRBV7-2 | TGTGCCAGCAGCTTGGCGAGAGGCGCGGACACGCATGGCTACACCTTC | CASSLARGADTHGYTF
NA | TRBJ2-2 | TRBD1 | TRBV5-6 | TGTGCCAGCAGCCTCCGGGACAGGGGAACCGGGGAGCTGTTTTTT | CASSLRDRGTGELFF
once | TRBJ2-3 | NA | TRBV7-9 | TGTGCCAGCAGCTCCGCGGAAGCTCCCGATACGCAGTATTTT | CASSSAEAPDTQYF
NA | TRBJ2-2 | NA | TRBV7-2 | TGCGCCAGCAGCCAGGAACAAGGAGGGTCCGGGGAGCTGTTTTTT | CASSQEQGGSGELFF
NA | TRBJ2-3 | NA | TRBV7-9 | TGTGCCAGCAGCTTAGCGAGAAGCCGGGGGAGCCAGGAGTTT | CASSLARSRGSQEF
NA | TRBJ1-2 | NA | TRBV7-3 | TGTGCCAGCAGAAGAGAGAGGAACGGGCTCGTACACTGCTACACCTTC | CASRRERNGLVHCYTF
once | TRBJ2-1 | NA | TRBV20-1 | TGCAGTGCTAGAGACTCAACAACAGACTACAATGAGCAGTTCTTC | CSARDSTTDYNEQFF
NA | TRBJ2-7 | NA | TRBV7-6 | TGCGCCAGCAGCTCCACTACAGCGAGGGAAGCTTTCTACGAGCAGTACTTC | CASSSTTAREAFYEQYF
NA | TRBJ2-5 | NA | TRBV2 | TGTGCCAGCGGCGACGTGGCAACGAACCCGTACTTC | CASGDVATNPYF
NA | TRBJ2-1 | NA | TRBV11-1 | TGTGCCAGCAGTGATGGGGGGGCCCATGAGCAGTCCTTC | CASSDGGAHEQSF
NA | TRBJ1-1 | NA | TRBV15 | TGTGCCACCAGCACGTTCGGACAGACGAACAGTGAAGCTTTCTTT | CATSTFGQTNSEAFF
NA | TRBJ1-1 | NA | TRBV7-2 | TGTGCCAGCAGCTGGGATAGCGCAGCCAACAATGAGCAGTTCTTT | CASSWDSAANNEQFF
NA | TRBJ2-1 | NA | TRBV7-2 | TGTGCCAGCAGCTTACTTTTTACCAGGGGATGCGATTACCAGTTCTTC | CASSLLFTRGCDYQFF
NA | TRBJ2-1 | TRBD2 | TRBV25-1 | TGTGCCAGCAGAACGCCAGTAGCGGGAAGTCTGTCCTTC | CASRTPVAGSLSF
NA | TRBJ2-7 | NA | TRBV7-8 | TGTGCCAGCAGCTTTGGGCGGGACCTATACTACGAGCAGTACTTC | CASSFGRDLYYEQYF
NA | TRBJ2-7 | NA | TRBV5-8 | TGTGCCAGCAGCTTGGGGAATGAATACGAGCAGTACTTC | CASSLGNEYEQYF
NA | TRBJ1-2 | NA | TRBV20-1 | TGCAGTGCTAGAGATTGGGCAGGGGCGGAAGGACTCTATGGCTACACCTTC | CSARDWAGAEGLYGYTF
NA | TRBJ2-3 | NA | TRBV7-8 | TGTGCCAGCAGCTTAGCGGGAAGTCCCGAGACGCATTTT | CASSLAGSPETHF
once | TRBJ2-1 | TRBD2 | TRBV20-1 | TGCAGTGCTAGTGAGGGCGGGGGGGCCTCTCACGACAATGAGCAGTTCTTC | CSASEGGGASHDNEQFF
NA | TRBJ2-3 | TRBD1 | TRBV2 | TGTGCTAGCAGCACCTCAGGGGACAGTGGATTTTTCACAGATACGCAGTATTTT | CASSTSGDSGFFTDTQYF
NA | TRBJ2-1 | TRBD2 | TRBV27 | TGTGCCAGCAGACAGGGACTAGCGGGAGCTAATGAGCAGTTCTTC | CASRQGLAGANEQFF
NA | TRBJ2-6 | NA | TRBV11-1 | TGTGCCAGCACCCTAGGGAGGACACCCTCTGGGGCCAACGTCCTGACTTTC | CASTLGRTPSGANVLTF
NA | TRBJ2-7 | NA | TRBV7-8 | TGTGCCAGCAGCGATGGGGGGGGCCATGATAAGCTCTTT | CASSDGGGHDKLF
NA | TRBJ2-5 | NA | TRBV7-2 | TGTGCCAGCAGCTCAAACCAAGAGACCCAGTACTTC | CASSSNQETQYF
NA | TRBJ2-1 | NA | TRBV5-4 | TGTGCCAGCAGCATTAGCAGGAGTAGGGATGAGCAGTTCTTC | CASSISRSRDEQFF